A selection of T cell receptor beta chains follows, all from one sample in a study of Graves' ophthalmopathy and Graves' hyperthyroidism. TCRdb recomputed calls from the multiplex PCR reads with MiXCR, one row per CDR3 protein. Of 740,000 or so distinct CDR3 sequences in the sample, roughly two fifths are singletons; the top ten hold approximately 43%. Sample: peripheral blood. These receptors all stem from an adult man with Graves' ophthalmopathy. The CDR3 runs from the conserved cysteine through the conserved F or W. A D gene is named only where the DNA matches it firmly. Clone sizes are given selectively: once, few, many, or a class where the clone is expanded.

DNA: TGTGCCAGCAGCTTAGCGGGTCCCCAACACGAGCAGTACTTC; CDR3: CASSLAGPQHEQYF; size: .; D: .; V: TRBV7-9; J: TRBJ2-7
DNA: TGTGCCTACGGGACTAGCGGGAGGAGCCACGAGCAGTACTTC; CDR3: CAYGTSGRSHEQYF; size: .; D: TRBD2; V: TRBV2; J: TRBJ2-7
DNA: TGTGCCAGCAGCAAACCGGGACAGCGATACTCTGGGGCCAACGTCCTGACTTTC; CDR3: CASSKPGQRYSGANVLTF; size: .; D: TRBD1; V: TRBV5-6; J: TRBJ2-6
DNA: TGTGCCAGCAGTTTAGTTCTGGATACCGAGCAGTACTTC; CDR3: CASSLVLDTEQYF; size: many; D: .; V: TRBV27; J: TRBJ2-7
DNA: TGCAGTGCAGGGGGCCTGGGACAAACTCACCTCGAGCAGTACTTC; CDR3: CSAGGLGQTHLEQYF; size: .; D: TRBD1; V: TRBV20-1; J: TRBJ2-7
DNA: TGTGCCATCTGGGACGGGACAGGGCGAGTCGATGGCTACACCTTC; CDR3: CAIWDGTGRVDGYTF; size: many; D: TRBD1; V: TRBV10-3; J: TRBJ1-2
DNA: TGTGCCATCAGTGATAGGGGGGGGAACACCGGGGAGCTGTTTTTT; CDR3: CAISDRGGNTGELFF; size: .; D: .; V: TRBV10-3; J: TRBJ2-2
DNA: TGTGCCAGCTTATGGGGACAGGTCCTGACTTTC; CDR3: CASLWGQVLTF; size: .; D: TRBD1; V: TRBV2; J: TRBJ2-6
DNA: TGTGCCAGTAGTCCATCACAGGGAATGGGAGCTTTCTTT; CDR3: CASSPSQGMGAFF; size: many; D: .; V: TRBV19; J: TRBJ1-1
DNA: TGTGCCATCAGGGGGCCGGGGGCGCCCCAGCATTTT; CDR3: CAIRGPGAPQHF; size: .; D: .; V: TRBV10-3; J: TRBJ1-5
DNA: TGTGCCAGCTCACCAGGGGGACAGGGCAATCAGCCCCAGCATTTT; CDR3: CASSPGGQGNQPQHF; size: .; D: TRBD1; V: TRBV25-1; J: TRBJ1-5
DNA: TGCAGTGCCTTAGGACAGGGAGTCTATGGCTACACCTTC; CDR3: CSALGQGVYGYTF; size: few; D: TRBD1; V: TRBV20-1; J: TRBJ1-2
DNA: TGCGCCAGCAGTGAGTCTGAGTACGAGCAGTACTTC; CDR3: CASSESEYEQYF; size: many; D: .; V: TRBV10-2; J: TRBJ2-7
DNA: TGTGCCATCGGCTCAGGGACAAAGCTTTTT; CDR3: CAIGSGTKLF; size: .; D: .; V: TRBV10-3; J: TRBJ1-4
DNA: TGTGCCAGCAGCTTACCGGGACAGGGGTCATACTACGAGCAGTACTTC; CDR3: CASSLPGQGSYYEQYF; size: .; D: TRBD1; V: TRBV7-2; J: TRBJ2-7
DNA: TGTGCCATCAGTGAGCCAAAGGGAAACACTGAAGCTTTCTTT; CDR3: CAISEPKGNTEAFF; size: .; D: .; V: TRBV10-3; J: TRBJ1-1